This is a list of T cell receptor beta chains from one sample in a study of blood T cell repertoires in COVID-19. TCRdb keeps only in-frame clones here, not all; method: immunoSEQ multiplex PCR. The sample has about 300,000 clones; about 89% are singletons. The sequenced material came from peripheral blood. All receptors derive from a woman aged 35 to 49 who had recovered from COVID-19. Each CDR3 is given without its conserved first and last residue. Not every row has a clone size; where given, it reads once, few, many or a size class.

clone size: .; V gene: TRBV29-1; J gene: TRBJ2-7; CDR3 protein: SGAEGYEQY
clone size: .; V gene: TRBV20-1; J gene: TRBJ1-2; CDR3 protein: SAHRNGYT
clone size: .; V gene: TRBV9; J gene: TRBJ1-5; CDR3 protein: ASSSGTAFMPQH
clone size: few; V gene: TRBV2; J gene: TRBJ1-5; CDR3 protein: ASWGDSSNQPQH
clone size: .; V gene: TRBV20-1; J gene: TRBJ1-5; CDR3 protein: SASRGIDDQPQH
clone size: .; V gene: TRBV6-5; J gene: TRBJ2-7; CDR3 protein: ASRQDRYSYEQY
clone size: many; V gene: TRBV4-3; J gene: TRBJ1-2; CDR3 protein: ASSQDLGREGGYT
clone size: .; V gene: TRBV5-1; J gene: TRBJ1-2; CDR3 protein: ASSTRAGHIYGYT
clone size: .; V gene: TRBV5-6; J gene: TRBJ2-7; CDR3 protein: ASSLDVAGGRREQY
clone size: .; V gene: TRBV3-1/TRBV3-2; J gene: TRBJ2-2; CDR3 protein: ASSLAGGTGELF
clone size: .; V gene: TRBV4-3; J gene: TRBJ2-7; CDR3 protein: ASSQVPAGWGEQY
clone size: once; V gene: TRBV2; J gene: TRBJ1-1; CDR3 protein: ASSGRDRGALNTEAF
clone size: .; V gene: TRBV6-5; J gene: TRBJ2-7; CDR3 protein: ASSFDRGRSDEQY
clone size: .; V gene: TRBV10-3; J gene: TRBJ1-1; CDR3 protein: AITEQGSNTEAF
clone size: .; V gene: TRBV5-4; J gene: TRBJ1-6; CDR3 protein: ASSLSVTGKNSPLH
clone size: .; V gene: TRBV5-1; J gene: TRBJ2-3; CDR3 protein: ASSLRGAGTDTQY
clone size: .; V gene: TRBV6-5; J gene: TRBJ2-2; CDR3 protein: ASSTGGYTGELF
clone size: .; V gene: TRBV5-1; J gene: TRBJ1-1; CDR3 protein: ASSLAPGQGRLGDTEAF
clone size: .; V gene: TRBV10-3; J gene: TRBJ2-7; CDR3 protein: AISDERYEQY
clone size: .; V gene: TRBV19; J gene: TRBJ2-5; CDR3 protein: ASSTGRRAAFQETQY
clone size: .; V gene: TRBV7-8; J gene: TRBJ2-1; CDR3 protein: ASSITSDNEQF
clone size: .; V gene: TRBV5-5; J gene: TRBJ1-6; CDR3 protein: ASSLTWARGSYNSPLH
clone size: .; V gene: TRBV5-6; J gene: TRBJ2-5; CDR3 protein: ASSPAVQETQY
clone size: .; V gene: TRBV15; J gene: TRBJ1-1; CDR3 protein: ATSRDRGTEAF
clone size: .; V gene: TRBV28; J gene: TRBJ2-7; CDR3 protein: ASSPGVSYEQY
clone size: .; V gene: TRBV6-5; J gene: TRBJ2-7; CDR3 protein: ATSKGRRLYEQY
clone size: .; V gene: TRBV6-5; J gene: TRBJ1-1; CDR3 protein: ASSYQGEEAF
clone size: once; V gene: TRBV6-5; J gene: TRBJ1-4; CDR3 protein: ASSYGGVNEKLF
clone size: .; V gene: TRBV6-1; J gene: TRBJ2-7; CDR3 protein: ASSEMGLHYEQY
clone size: .; V gene: TRBV3-1/TRBV3-2; J gene: TRBJ2-3; CDR3 protein: ASSQDKLVYTDTQY
clone size: once; V gene: TRBV7-9; J gene: TRBJ1-3; CDR3 protein: ASSPRGLSGNTIY
clone size: .; V gene: TRBV27; J gene: TRBJ1-6; CDR3 protein: ASSQWETGNSPLH